These 9 T cell receptor beta chains originate from one sample sequenced in a study of CD8 T cells in Susac syndrome. Random hexamers served to reverse transcribe roughly 0.5 to 1 ug RNA. MiXCR was run by TCRdb on the immunoSEQ multiplex PCR reads, yielding one entry per CDR3 protein. This table has 190,000 or so distinct CDR3 sequences, 95% appearing once. The specimen sequenced was CD4+ T cells from PBMCs. These receptors were collected from a human donor with multiple sclerosis.

This clonotype has more than one count but fewer than ten. The rearrangement uses TRBV29-1 and TRBJ2-5; D may be TRBD2 (5 bases). CDR1 and CDR2 from the germline V gene are SQVTM and ANQGSEA. V was pared by 5 bases and J by 5 bases, with 9 bases between. CDR3 length: 11 amino acids. CDR3 nucleotides: TGCAGCGTTCGGCGCGGGGAGACCCAGTACTTC. Protein sequence: CSVRRGETQYF.

J is TRBJ2-3 and V is TRBV20-1, with 10 bases identical to TRBD2. The CDR3 sequence is 14 residues long. Germline loops: CDR1 DFQATT, CDR2 SNEGSKA (reference sequence). V dropped 2 bases and J dropped 5; count of bases not matched to a gene: 4. Written as DNA, the CDR3 is TGCAGTGCTAGAACTAGCGGGGACGTAGATACGCAGTATTTT. Translated: CSARTSGDVDTQYF.

This clonotype was observed a single time. The CDR3 nucleotides are TGCAGTGCTAGTACAGGGATCGTTCATGGCTACACCTTC. This encodes CSASTGIVHGYTF. This chain joins TRBV20-1 and TRBJ1-2, with D possibly TRBD1 on 6 matching bases. CDR1 is DFQATT, CDR2 SNEGSKA, per germline (reference sequence). Trimming removed 3 bases at V and 6 bases at J, with 14 bases between. The CDR3 spans 13 residues.

V gene TRBV12-5 combines with J gene TRBJ1-2; D remains unclear. CDR1 is LGHNT, CDR2 FRNRAP, per germline. The CDR3 extends over 12 amino acids. The V gene lost 0 bases and the J gene lost 7 bases, with 6 bases spanning the gap. Here the CDR3 DNA reads TGTGCTAGTGGTTTGGTACGGGGTGGCTACACCTTC. It codes for CASGLVRGGYTF.

The CDR3 here is CASSLVDSTDTQYF. For the CDR3, the DNA is TGTGCCAGCAGTTTAGTTGACAGCACAGATACGCAGTATTTT. The chain recombines TRBV12-3 or TRBV12-4 with TRBJ2-3; D is unclear. The CDR3 covers 14 residues. Between the trimmed V and J ends, which lost 1 base and 0 bases, there was a span of 5 bases.

The rearrangement joins TRBV2 to TRBJ2-4; D unclear. V lost 6 bases and J lost 15, with 33 bases in between. This CDR3 is 17 amino acids long. Germline loops: CDR1 SNHLY, CDR2 FYNNEI. The chain's CDR3 is CASSGPTISTTQFIRYF. CDR3 DNA sequence: TGTGCCAGCAGCGGTCCCACTATATCGACGACCCAATTCATACGGTACTTC.

This clonotype was observed once. V gene TRBV20-1 combines with J gene TRBJ1-2; D is unresolved. This CDR3 has 14 amino acids. With 6 bases removed from V and 4 bases from J, the gap between germline ends came to 18 bases. Germline values: CDR1 DFQATT, CDR2 SNEGSKA (reference sequence). Here the CDR3 DNA reads TGCAGTGCCGCTATGCTCCTCGGGTCCTATGGCTACACCTTC. Protein sequence: CSAAMLLGSYGYTF.

The DNA for the CDR3 is TGTGCCAGCAGCCAAGATATCAACGAGCAGTACGTC. Translated, it gives CASSQDINEQYV. This chain connects TRBV14 to TRBJ2-7; D is undetermined. CDR1 SGHDN and CDR2 FVKESK come from the germline V gene. Trimming took 0 bases from V and 5 from J, leaving 5 bases between them. The CDR3 length is 12 residues.

V usage is TRBV29-1 and J usage is TRBJ2-3, with D tentatively TRBD1 (6 bases). The CDR3 extends over 13 amino acids. Trimming pared 5 bases from V and 3 bases from J, leaving 12 bases between. Germline CDR1 is SQVTM and CDR2 is ANQGSEA. The DNA for the CDR3 is TGCAGCGTTCAACAGGGCAGGACAGATACGCAGTATTTT. Its translation: CSVQQGRTDTQYF.